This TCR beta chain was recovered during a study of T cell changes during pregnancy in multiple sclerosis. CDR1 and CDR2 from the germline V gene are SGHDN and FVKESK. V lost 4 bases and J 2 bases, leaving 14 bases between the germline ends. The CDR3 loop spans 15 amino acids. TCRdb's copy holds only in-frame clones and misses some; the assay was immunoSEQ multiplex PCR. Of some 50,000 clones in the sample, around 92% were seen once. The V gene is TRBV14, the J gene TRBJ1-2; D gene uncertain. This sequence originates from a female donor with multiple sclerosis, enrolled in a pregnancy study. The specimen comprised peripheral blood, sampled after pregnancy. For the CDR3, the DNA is TGTGCCAGCAGCCGAGGTCGGCAGACCAACTATGGCTACACCTTC. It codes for CASSRGRQTNYGYTF. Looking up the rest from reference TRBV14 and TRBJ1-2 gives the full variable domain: EAGVTQFPSHSVIEKGQTVTLRCDPISGHDNLYWYRRVMGKEIKFLLHFVKESKQDESGMPNNRFLAERTGGTYSTLKVQPAELEDSGVYFCASSRGRQTNYGYTFGSGTRLTVV.